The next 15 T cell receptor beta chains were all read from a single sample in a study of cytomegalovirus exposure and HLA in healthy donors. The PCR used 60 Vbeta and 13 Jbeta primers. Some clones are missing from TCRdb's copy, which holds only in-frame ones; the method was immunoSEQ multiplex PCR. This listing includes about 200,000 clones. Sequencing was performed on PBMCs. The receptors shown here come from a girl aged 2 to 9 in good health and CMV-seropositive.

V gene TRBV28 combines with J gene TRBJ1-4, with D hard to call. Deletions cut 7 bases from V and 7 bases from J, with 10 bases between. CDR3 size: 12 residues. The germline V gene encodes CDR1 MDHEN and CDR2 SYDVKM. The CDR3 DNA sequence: TGTGCCAGCACATATCCGGGTGAAAAACTGTTTTTT. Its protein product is CASTYPGEKLFF.

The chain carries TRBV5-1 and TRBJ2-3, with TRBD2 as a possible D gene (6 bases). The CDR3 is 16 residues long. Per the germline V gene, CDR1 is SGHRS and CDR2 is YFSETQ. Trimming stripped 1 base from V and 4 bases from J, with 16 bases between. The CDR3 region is CASSLPAGGFPDTQYF. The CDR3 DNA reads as TGCGCCAGCAGCTTGCCAGCGGGTGGGTTTCCAGATACGCAGTATTTT.

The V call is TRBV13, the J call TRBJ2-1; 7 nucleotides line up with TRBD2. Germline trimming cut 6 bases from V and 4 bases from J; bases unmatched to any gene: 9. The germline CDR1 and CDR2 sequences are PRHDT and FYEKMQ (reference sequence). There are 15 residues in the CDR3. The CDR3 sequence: CASSPSGPRYNEQFF. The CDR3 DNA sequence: TGTGCCAGCAGTCCTAGCGGACCTCGGTACAATGAGCAGTTCTTC.

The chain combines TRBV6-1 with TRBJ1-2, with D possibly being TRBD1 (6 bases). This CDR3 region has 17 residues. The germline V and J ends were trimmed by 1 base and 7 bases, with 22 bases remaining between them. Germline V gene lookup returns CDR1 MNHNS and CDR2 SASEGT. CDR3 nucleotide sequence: TGTGCCAGCAGTGAAGTCATACAGGGAAGGGTTAATCTTGGCTACACCTTC. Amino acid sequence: CASSEVIQGRVNLGYTF.

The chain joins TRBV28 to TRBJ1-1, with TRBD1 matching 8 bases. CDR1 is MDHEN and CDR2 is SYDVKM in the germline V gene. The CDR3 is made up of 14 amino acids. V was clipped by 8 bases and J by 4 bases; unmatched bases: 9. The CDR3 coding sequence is TGTGCCAGCCATTCCCAGGGGGCGATCACTGAAGCTTTCTTT. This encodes CASHSQGAITEAFF.

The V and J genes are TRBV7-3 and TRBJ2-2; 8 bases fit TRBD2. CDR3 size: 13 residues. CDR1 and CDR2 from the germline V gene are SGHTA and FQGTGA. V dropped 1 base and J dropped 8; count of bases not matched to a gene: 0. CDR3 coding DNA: TGTGCCAGCAGCTTAAAGCGGGAGGGGGAGCTGTTTTTT. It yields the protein CASSLKREGELFF.

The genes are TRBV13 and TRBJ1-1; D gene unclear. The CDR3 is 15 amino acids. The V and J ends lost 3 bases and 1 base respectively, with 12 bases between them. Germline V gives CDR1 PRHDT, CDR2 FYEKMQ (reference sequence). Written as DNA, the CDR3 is TGTGCCAGCAGCTTGGGAGATTGGGCGAACACTGAAGCTTTCTTT. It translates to CASSLGDWANTEAFF.

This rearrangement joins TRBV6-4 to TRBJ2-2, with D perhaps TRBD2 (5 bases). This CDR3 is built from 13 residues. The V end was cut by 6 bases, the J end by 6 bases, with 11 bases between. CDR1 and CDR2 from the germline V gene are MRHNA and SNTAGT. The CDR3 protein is CASRESGSGELFF. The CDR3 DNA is TGTGCCAGCAGGGAGAGCGGCTCCGGGGAGCTGTTTTTT.

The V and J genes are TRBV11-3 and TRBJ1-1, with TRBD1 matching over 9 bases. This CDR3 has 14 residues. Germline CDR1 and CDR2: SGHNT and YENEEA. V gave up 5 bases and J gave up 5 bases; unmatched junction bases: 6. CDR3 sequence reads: CASSPGQGSTEAFF. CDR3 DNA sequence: TGTGCCAGCAGCCCGGGACAGGGAAGTACTGAAGCTTTCTTT.

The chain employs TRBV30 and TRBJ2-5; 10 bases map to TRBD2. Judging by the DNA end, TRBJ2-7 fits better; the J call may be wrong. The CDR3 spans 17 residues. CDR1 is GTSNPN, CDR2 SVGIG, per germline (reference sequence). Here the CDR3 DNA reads TGTGCCTGGAGTGTATTTAAGGGACTAGCGACCCCCTACGAGCAGTACTTC. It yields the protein CAWSVFKGLATPYEQYF.

Here the CDR3 DNA reads TGTGCCAGCAGTGAAGAAGGACTAGCGGGATTTATGTACTTC. This sequence encodes CASSEEGLAGFMYF. The chain joins TRBV6-4 to TRBJ2-5; 12 positions match TRBD2. V lost 3 bases, J lost 13 bases, and 9 bases stayed unmatched. The germline gives CDR1 MRHNA, CDR2 SNTAGT. This CDR3 comprises 14 residues.

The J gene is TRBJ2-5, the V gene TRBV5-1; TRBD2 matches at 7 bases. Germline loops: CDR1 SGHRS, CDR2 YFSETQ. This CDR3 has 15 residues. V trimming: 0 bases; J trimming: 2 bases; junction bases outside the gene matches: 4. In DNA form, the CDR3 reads TGCGCCAGCAGCTTGGGGGGGGGAACTCAAGAGACCCAGTACTTC. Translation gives CASSLGGGTQETQYF.

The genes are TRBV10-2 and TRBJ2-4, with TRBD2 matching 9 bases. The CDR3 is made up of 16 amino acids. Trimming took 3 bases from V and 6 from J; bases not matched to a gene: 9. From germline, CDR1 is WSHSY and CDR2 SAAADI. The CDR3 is CASSDKLGGRGNIQYF. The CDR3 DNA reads TGCGCCAGCAGTGATAAGTTGGGCGGGAGGGGAAACATTCAGTACTTC.

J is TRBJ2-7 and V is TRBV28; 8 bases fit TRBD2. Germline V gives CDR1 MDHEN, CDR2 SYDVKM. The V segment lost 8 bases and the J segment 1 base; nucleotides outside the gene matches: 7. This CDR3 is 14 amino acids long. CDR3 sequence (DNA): TGTGCCAGCGTTCCTAGCGGGCGTTCCTACGAGCAGTACTTC. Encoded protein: CASVPSGRSYEQYF.

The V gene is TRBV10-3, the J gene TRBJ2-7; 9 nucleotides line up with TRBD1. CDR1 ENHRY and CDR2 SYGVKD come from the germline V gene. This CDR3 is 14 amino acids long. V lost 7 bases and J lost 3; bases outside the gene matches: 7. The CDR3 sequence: CAIKHRDRDYEQYF. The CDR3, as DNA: TGTGCCATCAAGCACCGGGACAGGGACTACGAGCAGTACTTC.